These 15 T cell receptor beta chains were all obtained from the same sample, sequenced in a study of cytomegalovirus exposure and HLA in healthy donors. The PCR made use of 60 Vbeta and 13 Jbeta primers. Some clones are missing from TCRdb's copy, which holds only in-frame ones; the method was immunoSEQ multiplex PCR. The sample consists of some 130,000 clones, 76% of them appearing once. Sequencing was carried out using PBMCs. The receptors stem from a man aged 35-49 years in good health and CMV-seronegative.

The rearrangement joins TRBV7-9 to TRBJ1-1; D remains unclear. CDR3 length: 15 amino acids. Germline V gene lookup returns CDR1 SEHNR and CDR2 FQNEAQ (reference sequence). The germline V and J ends were trimmed by 0 bases and 0 bases, with 8 bases remaining between them. The DNA for the CDR3 is TGTGCCAGCAGCTTAGCGGGTGGGCTGAACACTGAAGCTTTCTTT. This encodes CASSLAGGLNTEAFF.

The chain employs TRBV21-1 and TRBJ2-1; TRBD2, as called in the table, went unchecked against the DNA. TRBV21-1 constitutes a pseudogene. This CDR3 has 17 amino acids. Written as DNA, the CDR3 is TGTGCCAGCAGCAAAGGTACAGCGGGAGGGCCGGTGGATGAGCAGTTCTTC. It translates to CASSKGTAGGPVDEQFF.

This clone was detected once. The CDR3 protein is CAWSVEVYYGYTF. CDR3 bases: TGTGCCTGGAGTGTAGAGGTTTACTATGGCTACACCTTC. The J gene is TRBJ1-2, the V gene TRBV30; the D is unclear. This CDR3 contains 13 residues. V was trimmed by 0 bases and J by 3 bases, leaving 8 bases between them. Germline CDR1 and CDR2: GTSNPN and SVGIG (reference sequence).

The V call is TRBV19, the J call TRBJ1-4, with D hard to call. CDR1 and CDR2 from the germline V gene are LNHDA and SQIVND (reference sequence). The CDR3 has 15 residues. V lost 6 bases and J lost 3, with 14 bases in between. CDR3 residues: CASSLMSEANEKLFF. DNA for the CDR3: TGTGCCAGTAGCTTGATGTCCGAGGCTAATGAAAAACTGTTTTTT. Using reference TRBV19 and TRBJ1-4 for the parts outside the CDR3, the full variable domain is DGGITQSPKYLFRKEGQNVTLSCEQNLNHDAMYWYRQDPGQGLRLIYYSQIVNDFQKGDIAEGYSVSREKKESFPLTVTSAQKNPTAFYLCASSLMSEANEKLFFGSGTQLSVL.

The gene calls are TRBV15 and TRBJ2-7; no clear D gene. Per the germline V gene, CDR1 is LNHNV and CDR2 is YYDKDF (reference sequence). V was pared by 4 bases and J by 6 bases, with 7 bases between. The CDR3 length is 11 residues. CDR3 in amino acids: CATSTDSEQYF. CDR3 in DNA: TGTGCCACCAGCACCGACTCCGAGCAGTACTTC.

The rearrangement joins TRBV27 to TRBJ1-1; D call uncertain. This CDR3 has 17 amino acids. The V end lost 5 bases, the J end lost 4 bases, and 23 bases lay between the germline ends. Germline CDR1 and CDR2: MNHEY and SMNVEV (reference sequence). The CDR3 is CASSKAEGRVGGTEAFF. The CDR3 nucleotides are TGTGCCAGCAGTAAGGCCGAGGGCCGGGTTGGCGGCACTGAAGCTTTCTTT.

This CDR3 is CASSLSGPGNTEAFF. Here the CDR3 DNA reads TGTGCCAGCAGTTTATCGGGCCCCGGGAACACTGAAGCTTTCTTT. V is TRBV27 and J is TRBJ1-1; D is uncertain. Trimming shortened V by 0 bases and J by 1 base, and 9 bases separated the two germline ends. Germline CDR1 MNHEY, CDR2 SMNVEV (reference sequence). The CDR3 is 15 amino acids.

This CDR3 reads CASSQGARGQNSPLHF. The CDR3 DNA is TGCGCCAGCAGCCAGGGGGCCCGGGGTCAAAATTCACCCCTCCACTTT. The V gene is TRBV4-3, the J gene TRBJ1-6, with D maybe TRBD1 (6 bases). Germline-derived CDR1 and CDR2 are LGHNA and YSLEER. The CDR3 is made up of 16 amino acids. Trimming stripped 3 bases from V and 7 bases from J, with 16 bases between.

J is TRBJ2-3 and V is TRBV19; D is unresolved. CDR1 and CDR2 from the germline V gene are LNHDA and SQIVND (reference sequence). V was clipped by 1 base and J by 2 bases, with 4 bases between them. The CDR3 extends over 13 amino acids. CDR3 loop: CASSIASTDTQYF. CDR3 DNA sequence: TGTGCCAGTAGTATAGCGTCCACAGATACGCAGTATTTT.

The V and J genes are TRBV9 and TRBJ2-2; TRBD1 aligns across 7 bases. From germline, CDR1 is SGDLS and CDR2 YYNGEE. V trimming: 0 bases; J trimming: 8 bases; junction bases outside the gene matches: 10. This CDR3 spans 16 amino acids. Here the CDR3 reads CASSVVDRLYVGELFF. The DNA for the CDR3 is TGTGCCAGCAGCGTAGTGGACAGGCTCTATGTGGGGGAGCTGTTTTTT.

In its sample, this clone was seen a few times. This chain uses TRBV11-3 with TRBJ2-5; D is possibly TRBD2 (5 bases). CDR1 is SGHNT, CDR2 YENEEA, per germline. Trimming removed 5 bases from V and 1 base from J, with 11 bases in between. There are 14 residues in the CDR3. The CDR3 sequence is CASSPAGLQETQYF. The DNA for the CDR3 is TGTGCCAGCAGCCCCGCAGGACTCCAAGAGACCCAGTACTTC.

The chain joins TRBV4-2 to TRBJ2-1; TRBD1 matches at 11 bases. There are 15 residues in the CDR3. Per the germline V gene, CDR1 is LGHNA and CDR2 is YNFKEQ. V lost 1 base, J lost 6 bases, and 2 bases stayed unmatched. The CDR3 bases are TGTGCCAGCAGCCAAGGGACAGGGGGCCTCAATGAGCAGTTCTTC. It encodes CASSQGTGGLNEQFF.

The chain employs TRBV11-3 and TRBJ1-1, with a possible D match to TRBD1 (5 bases). This CDR3 comprises 14 residues. Trimming shortened V by 3 bases and J by 1 base, and 9 bases separated the two germline ends. The germline V gene has CDR1 SGHNT and CDR2 YENEEA. The CDR3 region is CASSFPRANTEAFF. The CDR3 nucleotides are TGTGCCAGCAGCTTCCCCAGGGCGAACACTGAAGCTTTCTTT.

The V call is TRBV7-9, the J call TRBJ2-7, with TRBD1 matching over 11 bases. The CDR3 length is 16 residues. Germline CDR1 reads SEHNR; CDR2 reads FQNEAQ (reference sequence). V dropped 2 bases and J dropped 7; count of bases not matched to a gene: 10. The CDR3 sequence is CASSLLSGQGAKEQYF. The CDR3 nucleotides are TGTGCCAGCAGCTTACTCAGTGGACAGGGGGCGAAAGAGCAGTACTTC.

Comment on this clone: The sample has other DNA sequences that encode this CDR3 too. This rearrangement joins TRBV2 to TRBJ1-2; D might be TRBD1 (5 bases). The CDR3 is made up of 16 amino acids. In germline, CDR1 is SNHLY, CDR2 FYNNEI. Trimming took 6 bases from V and 5 from J, leaving 22 bases between them. The CDR3 nucleotides read TGTGCCAGCAGGACAGTGTCAGGTTCTCCACCTTATGGCTACACCTTC. Its protein is CASRTVSGSPPYGYTF.